The TCR beta chain described here comes from a study of PD-1 blockade in classical Hodgkin lymphoma. Clones were sequenced by immunoSEQ multiplex PCR, and TCRdb holds only the in-frame ones, with some missing. Among fewer than 30,000 clones listed, around four fifths were seen once. This clone was observed a handful of times. This CDR3 region has 13 residues. CDR1 and CDR2 from the germline V gene are MNHEY and SVGAGI. V gave up 10 bases and J gave up 10 bases, with 17 bases separating them. All trial patients relapsed after autologous stem cell transplantation. The sequenced sample was peripheral blood mononuclear cells (PBMCs), obtained before the second cycle of nivolumab. The origin of this receptor is a human donor with classical Hodgkin lymphoma. V usage is TRBV6-5 and J usage is TRBJ1-6; D gene uncertain. The CDR3 region is CATREGTNSPLHF. The CDR3 DNA sequence: TGTGCCACTCGAGAGGGAACGAACTCACCCCTCCACTTT.